This is a list of T cell receptor beta chains from one sample in a study of memory B cells and T cells in multiple sclerosis. Some clones are missing from TCRdb's copy, which holds only in-frame ones; the method was immunoSEQ multiplex PCR. Among 250 to 300 clones listed, approximately 70% were seen once. Antigens of these TCRs are unknown. Sequences were obtained from PBMCs from blood kept in culture. These receptor sequences come from a human donor with multiple sclerosis. CDR3s include the opening cysteine and the closing phenylalanine or tryptophan. The D gene is left open where the match is weak. Some rows mark clone size as missing; the rest say once, few, many or name a class of expanded clone.

TRBJ1-2 . TRBV10-3 once 12 CAISESDYGYTF TGTGCCATCAGTGAGTCGGACTATGGCTACACCTTC
TRBJ2-3 TRBD2 TRBV28 few 16 CASSQVGRTSTDTQYF TGTGCCAGCAGTCAGGTCGGGAGGACTAGCACAGATACGCAGTATTTT
TRBJ2-6 TRBD1 TRBV13 few 16 CASSGPGTGETHVLTF TGTGCCAGCAGCGGGCCCGGGACAGGGGAAACCCACGTCCTGACTTTC
TRBJ2-5 TRBD2 TRBV7-3 . 15 CASSSMTSGGETQYF TGTGCCAGCAGCTCGATGACTAGCGGGGGGGAGACCCAGTACTTC
TRBJ2-1 TRBD2 TRBV9 . 14 CASSGLAGGNEQFF TGTGCCAGCAGCGGACTAGCGGGGGGGAATGAGCAGTTCTTC
TRBJ2-5 . TRBV5-6 few 13 CASSFVGYETQYF TGTGCCAGCAGCTTTGTAGGCTATGAGACCCAGTACTTC
TRBJ1-2 . TRBV16 . 17 CASSKVAIVRKTYGYTF TGTGCCAGCAGCAAGGTTGCGATCGTTAGAAAGACCTATGGCTACACCTTC
TRBJ2-5 TRBD1 TRBV5-1 . 15 CASSLEGTGQETQYF TGCGCCAGCAGCTTGGAGGGGACAGGTCAAGAGACCCAGTACTTC
TRBJ2-2 . TRBV18 . 14 CASSPQTNTGELFF TGTGCCAGCTCACCACAAACGAACACCGGGGAGCTGTTTTTT
TRBJ1-2 . TRBV11-2 . 17 CASSLRAASRKTYGYTF TGTGCCAGCAGCCTTAGAGCAGCAAGCAGAAAGACCTATGGCTACACCTTC
TRBJ2-2 . TRBV6-1 . 15 CASSGLTRGTGELFF TGTGCCAGCAGTGGACTAACTCGAGGCACCGGGGAGCTGTTTTTT
TRBJ2-1 TRBD1 TRBV18 . 13 CASSGDRGAEQFF TGTGCCAGCTCTGGGGACAGGGGGGCAGAGCAGTTCTTC
TRBJ2-2 TRBD1 TRBV7-9 . 14 CASSVDRVAGELFF TGTGCCAGCAGCGTTGACAGGGTGGCCGGGGAGCTGTTTTTT
TRBJ2-7 . TRBV7-6 . 12 CASSSQGYEQYF TGTGCCAGCAGCTCGCAGGGGTACGAGCAGTACTTC
TRBJ2-3 TRBD2 TRBV18 . 16 CASSPPTSGGTDTQYF TGTGCCAGCTCACCACCGACTAGCGGGGGCACAGATACGCAGTATTTT
TRBJ2-2 TRBD1 TRBV6-5 . 15 CASSYSTGGSGELFF TGTGCCAGCAGTTACTCGACAGGGGGATCCGGGGAGCTGTTTTTT
TRBJ1-2 . TRBV4-3 . 17 CASSLIKRRRKTYGYTF TGCGCCAGCAGCCTGATTAAAAGACGTCGAAAGACCTATGGCTACACCTTC
TRBJ2-7 . TRBV6-7 . 15 CASSYSSTTDYEQYF TGTGCCAGCAGTTACTCGTCAACGACAGACTACGAGCAGTACTTC
TRBJ1-2 . TRBV11-2 . 17 CASSADRTSRKIYGYTF TGTGCCAGCAGCGCGGATCGAACAAGCAGAAAGATCTATGGCTACACCTTC
TRBJ2-6 . TRBV7-7 . 19 CASSRDDKWPQSRANVLTF TGTGCCAGCAGCCGAGATGATAAGTGGCCACAAAGTCGGGCCAACGTCCTGACTTTC
TRBJ1-5 TRBD1 TRBV6-5 . 15 CASSHNTGGNQPQHF TGTGCCAGCAGCCATAATACAGGGGGCAATCAGCCCCAGCATTTT
TRBJ2-3 . TRBV6-4 . 13 CASSTGSTDTQYF TGTGCCAGCAGCACAGGGAGCACAGATACGCAGTATTTT
TRBJ2-7 . TRBV5-6 . 12 CASRGDPYEQYF TGTGCCAGCAGAGGGGATCCCTACGAGCAGTACTTC
TRBJ2-6 . TRBV2 . 19 CASSETFYRLQSRANVLTF TGTGCCAGCAGTGAAACTTTTTACCGATTACAAAGTCGGGCCAACGTCCTGACTTTC
TRBJ1-2 . TRBV6-8 . 14 CASSSGTNAYGYTF TGTGCCAGCAGCTCTGGGACAAACGCTTATGGCTACACCTTC
TRBJ2-7 . TRBV19 . 13 CASRPGSSYEQYF TGTGCCAGTAGACCGGGGAGCTCCTACGAGCAGTACTTC
TRBJ2-7 . TRBV10-1 . 14 CASSEAGSGHEQYF TGCGCCAGCAGTGAGGCAGGGTCGGGCCACGAGCAGTACTTC
TRBJ2-6 . TRBV19 . 19 CASSVNRTKSQSRANVLTF TGTGCCAGTAGTGTCAACAGGACAAAATCACAAAGTCGGGCCAACGTCCTGACTTTC
TRBJ2-3 . TRBV21-1 . 16 CASSTKDRGLTDTQYF TGTGCCAGCAGCACCAAGGACAGGGGGCTGACAGATACGCAGTATTTT
TRBJ1-5 TRBD1 TRBV25-1 . 14 CASSQGDSYQPQHF TGTGCCAGCAGCCAGGGGGACTCGTATCAGCCCCAGCATTTT
TRBJ1-3 . TRBV18 hyperexpanded 14 CASSPRLSGNTIYF TGTGCCAGCTCACCAAGGCTGTCTGGAAACACCATATATTTT
TRBJ2-5 TRBD2 TRBV19 few 16 CASSMGLAGAQETQYF TGTGCCAGTAGTATGGGGCTAGCGGGGGCACAAGAGACCCAGTACTTC
TRBJ2-7 . TRBV29-1 . 14 CSVVRGLRGYEQYF TGCAGCGTTGTGAGGGGCCTACGAGGCTACGAGCAGTACTTC
TRBJ2-1 TRBD2 TRBV7-6 . 16 CASSLGGLAGGREQFF TGTGCCAGCAGCTTAGGGGGACTCGCGGGGGGACGTGAGCAGTTCTTC
TRBJ1-5 TRBD1 TRBV6-5 . 14 CASSHGTGNQPQHF TGTGCCAGCAGCCACGGGACAGGCAATCAGCCCCAGCATTTT
TRBJ2-2 . TRBV30 . 17 CACDTRIGDVDTGELFF TGTGCCTGTGACACACGGATAGGGGACGTCGACACCGGGGAGCTGTTTTTT
TRBJ1-2 TRBD1 TRBV11-2 . 13 CASEGQEYYGYTF TGTGCCAGCGAAGGACAGGAATACTATGGCTACACCTTC
TRBJ2-5 TRBD2 TRBV5-1 . 13 CASSVSGRETQYF TGCGCCAGCAGTGTTAGCGGGAGAGAGACCCAGTACTTC
TRBJ1-2 . TRBV11-1 . 15 CASSWTAGKTYGYTF TGTGCCAGCAGCTGGACGGCTGGAAAGACCTATGGCTACACCTTC
TRBJ1-6 . TRBV21-1 once 18 CASRTPVATQHHNSPLHF TGTGCCAGCAGGACGCCAGTAGCTACACAACATCATAATTCACCCCTCCACTTT
TRBJ1-2 . TRBV5-8 . 16 CASVNLHPRKNYGYTF TGTGCCAGCGTGAATCTTCATCCACGAAAGAACTATGGCTACACCTTC
TRBJ2-1 TRBD2 TRBV28 . 15 CASRPGGRAGDEQFF TGTGCCAGCAGACCCGGGGGGAGGGCCGGAGATGAGCAGTTCTTC
TRBJ1-3 . TRBV4-1 . 16 CASSPYGTSTGNTIYF TGCGCCAGCAGCCCCTACGGCACGAGCACTGGAAACACCATATATTTT
TRBJ2-7 . TRBV28 hyperexpanded 14 CASERGGSSYEQYF TGTGCCAGCGAAAGAGGGGGAAGCTCCTACGAGCAGTACTTC
TRBJ2-2 . TRBV15 once 15 CATSRVKGDTGELFF TGTGCCACCAGCAGAGTCAAGGGTGACACCGGGGAGCTGTTTTTT
TRBJ1-5 . TRBV28 . 15 CASSLGGRVNQPQHF TGTGCCAGCAGTTTAGGGGGCAGGGTAAATCAGCCCCAGCATTTT
TRBJ1-2 . TRBV7-6 . 15 CASSPSTRAFGGYTF TGTGCCAGCAGCCCCTCGACCCGGGCCTTCGGGGGCTACACCTTC
TRBJ2-2 . TRBV21-1 . 17 CASSKLAGLEISGELFF TGTGCCAGCAGCAAATTGGCGGGACTAGAGATTTCAGGGGAGCTGTTTTTT
TRBJ1-2 TRBD1 TRBV5-4 once 13 CASSFIDRDGYTF TGTGCCAGCAGCTTCATCGACAGGGATGGCTACACCTTC